A single sample gave rise to the 8 T cell receptor beta chains below, sequenced in a study of T cells in pancreatic ductal adenocarcinoma. No neoadjuvant therapy was given to the selected pancreatic ductal adenocarcinoma patients before their surgery. Measured with immunoSEQ multiplex PCR; TCRdb has only the in-frame clones, and not every one. This table has 31,000 or so clones, approximately 92% appearing once. Sequenced input: PBMCs. Receptors originate from a human donor with pancreatic ductal adenocarcinoma.

This chain joins TRBV11-2 and TRBJ2-1, with 7 nucleotides matching TRBD2. The CDR3 contains 17 residues. V was clipped by 3 bases and J by 2 bases; unmatched bases: 10. The germline V gene encodes CDR1 SGHAT and CDR2 FQNNGV. CDR3 coding DNA: TGTGCCAGCAGCTTCCGAGAAGGGCGGGAGACCTACAATGAGCAGTTCTTC. This translates into CASSFREGRETYNEQFF.

The CDR3 loop reads CATSRGDRGGNEQYF. The CDR3 region has the DNA TGTGCCACCAGCAGAGGGGACAGGGGAGGGAACGAGCAGTACTTC. The V call is TRBV15, the J call TRBJ2-7; 10 positions agree with TRBD1. J was trimmed by 5 bases and V by 1 base; bases with no gene match: 5. Germline lookup yields CDR1 LNHNV and CDR2 YYDKDF (reference sequence). The CDR3 has 15 residues.

The rearrangement uses TRBV4-1 and TRBJ2-1; 7 bases map to TRBD2. Germline V CDR1 and CDR2: MGHRA, YSYEKL. The CDR3 length is 17 residues. V was clipped by 4 bases and J by 0 bases; unmatched bases: 9. The CDR3 bases are TGCGCCAGCAGCCCCCGACTAGCACCGAGCTCCTACAATGAGCAGTTCTTC. As protein: CASSPRLAPSSYNEQFF.

The V and J genes are TRBV7-9 and TRBJ2-1, with 7 bases aligning to TRBD2. Germline values: CDR1 SEHNR, CDR2 FQNEAQ (reference sequence). The CDR3 totals 14 residues. V dropped 5 bases and J dropped 6; count of bases not matched to a gene: 7. The CDR3 coding sequence is TGTGCCAGCAGCCCAAGGACTAGTCTCAATGAGCAGTTCTTC. Translated, it gives CASSPRTSLNEQFF.

The gene calls are TRBV2 and TRBJ1-2, with 7 bases identical to TRBD1. This CDR3 region has 13 residues. V shed 6 bases, J shed 4 bases, and the junction held 5 bases outside the gene matches. Germline CDR1 SNHLY, CDR2 FYNNEI. CDR3 coding DNA: TGTGCCAGCAGCGGCCGGGACAGCTATGGCTACACCTTC. Its protein product is CASSGRDSYGYTF.

The CDR3 region is CSVRTSGRLSYNEQFF. Here the CDR3 DNA reads TGCAGCGTGCGGACTAGCGGGAGGCTCTCCTACAATGAGCAGTTCTTC. The J gene is TRBJ2-1, the V gene TRBV29-1; 14 bases match TRBD2. J was trimmed by 0 bases and V by 6 bases; bases with no gene match: 4. This CDR3 contains 16 residues. The germline V gene has CDR1 SQVTM and CDR2 ANQGSEA.

This clone was counted once. The chain is built from TRBV19 and TRBJ2-7; D may correspond to TRBD1 or TRBD2 (5 bases each). In germline, CDR1 is LNHDA, CDR2 SQIVND (reference sequence). This CDR3 region has 15 residues. V was clipped by 3 bases and J by 2 bases, with 14 bases between them. The DNA of the CDR3 is TGTGCCAGTAGTATTAAGGGGAGTGGAGCCTACGAGCAGTACTTC. It encodes CASSIKGSGAYEQYF.

V and J are TRBV19 and TRBJ1-1, with unresolved D. There are 17 residues in the CDR3. Germline lookup yields CDR1 LNHDA and CDR2 SQIVND (reference sequence). V lost 9 bases, J lost 3 bases, and 26 bases lay in between. CDR3 in amino acids: CASRPFSQDVGYTEAFF. The CDR3 DNA sequence: TGTGCCAGCCGCCCATTCAGCCAGGATGTCGGGTACACTGAAGCTTTCTTT. The full variable domain, its missing parts supplied by reference TRBV19 and TRBJ1-1, is DGGITQSPKYLFRKEGQNVTLSCEQNLNHDAMYWYRQDPGQGLRLIYYSQIVNDFQKGDIAEGYSVSREKKESFPLTVTSAQKNPTAFYLCASRPFSQDVGYTEAFFGQGTRLTVV.